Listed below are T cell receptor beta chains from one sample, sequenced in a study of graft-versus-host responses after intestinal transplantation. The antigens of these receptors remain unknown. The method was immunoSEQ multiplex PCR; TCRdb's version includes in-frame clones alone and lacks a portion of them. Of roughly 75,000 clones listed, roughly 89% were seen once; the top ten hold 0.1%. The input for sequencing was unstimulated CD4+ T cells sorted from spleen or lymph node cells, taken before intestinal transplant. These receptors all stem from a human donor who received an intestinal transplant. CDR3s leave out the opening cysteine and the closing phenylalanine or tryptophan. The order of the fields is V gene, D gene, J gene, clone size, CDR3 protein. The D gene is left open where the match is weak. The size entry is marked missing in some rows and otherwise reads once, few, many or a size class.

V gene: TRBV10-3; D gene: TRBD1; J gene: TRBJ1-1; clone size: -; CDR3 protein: AISFSGQGTEAF
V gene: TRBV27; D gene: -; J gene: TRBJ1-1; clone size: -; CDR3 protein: ASSRTGINTEAF
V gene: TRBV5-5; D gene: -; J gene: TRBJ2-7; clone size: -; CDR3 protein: ASSKEGILYEQY
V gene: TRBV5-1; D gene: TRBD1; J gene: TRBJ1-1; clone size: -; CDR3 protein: ASSLDRGTEAF
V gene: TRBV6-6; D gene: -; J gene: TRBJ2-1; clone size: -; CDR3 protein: ASSYERAVLQWEQF
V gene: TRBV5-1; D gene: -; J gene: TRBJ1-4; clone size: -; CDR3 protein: ASSLGAPNEKLF
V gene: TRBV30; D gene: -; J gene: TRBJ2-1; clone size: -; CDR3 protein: AWSAPGGTVGYNEQF
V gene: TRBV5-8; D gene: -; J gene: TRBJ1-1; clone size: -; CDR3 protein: ASSLRGLGNTEAF
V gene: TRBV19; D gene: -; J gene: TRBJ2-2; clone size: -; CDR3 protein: ASSVEGRNTGELF
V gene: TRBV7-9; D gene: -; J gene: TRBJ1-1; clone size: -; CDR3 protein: ASSLPVGGPGNTEAF
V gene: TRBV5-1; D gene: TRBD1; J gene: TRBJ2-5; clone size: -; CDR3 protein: ASSFETGGGETQY
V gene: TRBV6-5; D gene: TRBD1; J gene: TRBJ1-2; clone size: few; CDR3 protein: ASSYKQGRYT
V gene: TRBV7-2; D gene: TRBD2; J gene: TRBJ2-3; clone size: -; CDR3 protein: ASSTQRGLTDTQY
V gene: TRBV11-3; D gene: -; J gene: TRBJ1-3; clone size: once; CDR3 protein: ASSLTEGNTIY
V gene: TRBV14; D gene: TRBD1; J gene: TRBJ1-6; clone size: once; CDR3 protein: ASSRVGGTDNSPLH
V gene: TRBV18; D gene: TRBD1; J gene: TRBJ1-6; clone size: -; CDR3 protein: ASMTGSDSPLH
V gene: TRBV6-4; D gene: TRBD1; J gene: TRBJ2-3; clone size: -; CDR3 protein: ASSLDRGTDTQY
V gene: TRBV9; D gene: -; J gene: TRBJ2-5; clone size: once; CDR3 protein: ASSLRGGLTQETQY
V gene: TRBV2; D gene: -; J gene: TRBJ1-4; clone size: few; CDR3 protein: ASSVREANEKLF
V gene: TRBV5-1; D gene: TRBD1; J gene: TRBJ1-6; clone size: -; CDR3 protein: ASSLGATGYNSPLH
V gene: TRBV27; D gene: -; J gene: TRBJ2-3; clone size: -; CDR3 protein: ASSLSNPRTQY
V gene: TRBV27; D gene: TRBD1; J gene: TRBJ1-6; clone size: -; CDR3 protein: ASSETGPQYNSPLH
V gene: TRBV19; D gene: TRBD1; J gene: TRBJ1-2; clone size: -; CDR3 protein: ASSPRDSFPNYGYT
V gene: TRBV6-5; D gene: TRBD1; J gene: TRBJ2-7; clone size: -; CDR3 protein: ASSYLPTGLNEQY
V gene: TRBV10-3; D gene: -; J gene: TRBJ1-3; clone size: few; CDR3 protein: AIKQAGNTIY
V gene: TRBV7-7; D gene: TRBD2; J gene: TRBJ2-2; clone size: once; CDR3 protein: ASRSGVGTGELF
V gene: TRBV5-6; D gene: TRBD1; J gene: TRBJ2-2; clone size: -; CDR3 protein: ASSTTGPGELF
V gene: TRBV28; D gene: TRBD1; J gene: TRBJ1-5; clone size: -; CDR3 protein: ASTKGQYGPQH
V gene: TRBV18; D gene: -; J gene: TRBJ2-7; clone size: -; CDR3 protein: ASSRNVGASLYEQY
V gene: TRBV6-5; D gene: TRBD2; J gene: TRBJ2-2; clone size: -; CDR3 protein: ASSYQGLAKTGELF
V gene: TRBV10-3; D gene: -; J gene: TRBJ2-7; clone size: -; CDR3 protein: AISDRTANSYEQY
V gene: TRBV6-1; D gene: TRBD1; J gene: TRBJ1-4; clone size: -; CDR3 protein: ASSEYRGEKLF
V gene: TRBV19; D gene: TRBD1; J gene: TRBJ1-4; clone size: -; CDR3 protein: ASSTTGGREKLF
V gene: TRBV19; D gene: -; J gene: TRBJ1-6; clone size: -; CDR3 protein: ASSMVAGLGSPLH
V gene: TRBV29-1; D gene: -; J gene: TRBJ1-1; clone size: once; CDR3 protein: SVWRTTNTEAF
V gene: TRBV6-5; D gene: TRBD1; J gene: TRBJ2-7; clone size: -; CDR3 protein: AREGQGNLGEQY
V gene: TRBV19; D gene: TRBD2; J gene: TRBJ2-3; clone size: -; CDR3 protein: ASSIPRSGGATDTQY
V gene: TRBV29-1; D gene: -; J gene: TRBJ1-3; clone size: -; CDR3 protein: SVEPKIDTIY
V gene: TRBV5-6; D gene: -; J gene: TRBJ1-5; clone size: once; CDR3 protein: ASSLARAGAGNQPQH
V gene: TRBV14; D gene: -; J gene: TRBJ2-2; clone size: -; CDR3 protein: ASSPGGRNTGELF
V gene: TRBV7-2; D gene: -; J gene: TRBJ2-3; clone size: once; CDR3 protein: ASSTRGGGLTDTQY
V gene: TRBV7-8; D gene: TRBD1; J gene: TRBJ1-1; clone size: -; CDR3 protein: ASSSIFRTGDTEAF
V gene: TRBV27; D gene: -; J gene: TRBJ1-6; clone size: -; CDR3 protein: ASQFSGRGSYNSPLH
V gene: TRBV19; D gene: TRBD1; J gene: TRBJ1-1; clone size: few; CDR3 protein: ASSPRRQGDTEAF
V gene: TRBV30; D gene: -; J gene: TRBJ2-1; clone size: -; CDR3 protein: AWSVRKGANEQF
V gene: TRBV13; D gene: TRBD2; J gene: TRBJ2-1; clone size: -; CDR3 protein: AYPKGWRGDYNEQF
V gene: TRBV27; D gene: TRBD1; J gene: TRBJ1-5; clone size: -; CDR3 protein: ASSLGQFSDQPQH
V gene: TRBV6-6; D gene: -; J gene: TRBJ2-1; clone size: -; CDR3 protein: ASSYEASSYNEQF
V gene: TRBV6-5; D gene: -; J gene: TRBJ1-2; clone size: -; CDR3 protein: ASRINRESYGYT
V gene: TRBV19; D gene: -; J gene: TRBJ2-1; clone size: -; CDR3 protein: ASSPQGPYNEQF
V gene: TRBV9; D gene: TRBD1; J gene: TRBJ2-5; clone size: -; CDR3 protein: ASSEGGQGGETQY
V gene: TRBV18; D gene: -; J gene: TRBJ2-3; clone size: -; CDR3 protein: ASSPSQGALTDTQY
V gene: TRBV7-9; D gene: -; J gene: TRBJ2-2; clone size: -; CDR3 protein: ASSDLGRGTGELF
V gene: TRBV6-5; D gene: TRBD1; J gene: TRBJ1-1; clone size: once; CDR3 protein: ASSYQGDTEAF
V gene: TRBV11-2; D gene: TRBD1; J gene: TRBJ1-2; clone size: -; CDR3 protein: ASSSQGVNYGYT
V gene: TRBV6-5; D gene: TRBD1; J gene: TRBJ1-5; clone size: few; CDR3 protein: ASSLGGAGNQPQH
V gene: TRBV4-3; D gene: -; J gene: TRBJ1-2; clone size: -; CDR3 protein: ASSQGRGGGYGYT
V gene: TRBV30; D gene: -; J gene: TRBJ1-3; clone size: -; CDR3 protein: AWSSGNGNTIY
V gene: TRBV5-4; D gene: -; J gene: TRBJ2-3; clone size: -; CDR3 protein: ASSLVTIRGMDTQY